This TCR beta chain was identified during a study of blood T cells in healthy people across ages. Whole-study results and caveats: Because donor CMV status was unknown, expanded clonotype changes were possibly confounded.

Together with a sample-barcoded 5' primer, a J-beta primer mix was included in a second PCR lasting about 7 to 11 cycles. TCRdb reanalysed the 5' RACE reads using MiXCR and keeps one entry per CDR3 protein. The sample records about 900,000 distinct CDR3 sequences, about 59% being singletons. The CDR3 sequence is 17 residues long. Germline values: CDR1 LGHDT, CDR2 YNNKEL (reference sequence). Trimming removed 4 bases from V and 3 bases from J, with 21 bases in between. Extractions gave at least 5 micrograms of total RNA per sample. A remark on this clonotype: What it binds is not known.

The chain is built from TRBV3-1 and TRBJ2-5; D not certain. This TCR came from a man younger than 40 in good health. The specimen was blood. This CDR3 is CASSPTPYKFREETQYF. In DNA form, the CDR3 reads TGTGCCAGCAGCCCGACACCCTATAAATTTCGAGAAGAGACCCAGTACTTC.